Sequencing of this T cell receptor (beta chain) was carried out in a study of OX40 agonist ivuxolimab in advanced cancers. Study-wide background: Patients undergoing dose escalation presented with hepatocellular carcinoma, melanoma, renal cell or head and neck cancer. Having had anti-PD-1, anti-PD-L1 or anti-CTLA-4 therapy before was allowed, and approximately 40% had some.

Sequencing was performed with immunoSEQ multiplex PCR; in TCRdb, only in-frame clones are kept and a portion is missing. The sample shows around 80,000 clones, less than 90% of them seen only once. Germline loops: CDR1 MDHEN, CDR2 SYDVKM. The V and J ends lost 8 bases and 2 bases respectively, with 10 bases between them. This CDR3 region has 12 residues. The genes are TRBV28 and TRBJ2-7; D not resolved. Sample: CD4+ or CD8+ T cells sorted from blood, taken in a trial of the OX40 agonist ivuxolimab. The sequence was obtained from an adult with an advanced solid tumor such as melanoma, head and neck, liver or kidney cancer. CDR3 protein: CASRSGTYEQYF. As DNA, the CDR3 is TGTGCCAGCCGGAGTGGGACCTACGAGCAGTACTTC.